Presented here are 31 T cell receptor beta chains from one specimen sequenced in a study of OX40 agonist ivuxolimab in advanced cancers. Here immunoSEQ multiplex PCR was the method, and the copy in TCRdb shows in-frame clones only, minus some. The sample shows about 75,000 clones, around 86% of them seen only once. The specimen was CD4+ or CD8+ T cells sorted from blood, collected in a trial of the OX40 agonist ivuxolimab. These receptors were taken from an adult with an advanced solid tumor such as melanoma, head and neck, liver or kidney cancer.

The J gene is TRBJ1-5, the V gene TRBV6-5; a weak D match, TRBD1 (5 bases). The germline V and J ends were trimmed by 6 bases and 1 base, with 10 bases remaining between them. CDR1 is MNHEY, CDR2 SVGAGI, per germline. CDR3 length: 14 residues. In DNA form, the CDR3 reads TGTGCCAGCAGATCCCAGGGCAGCAATCAGCCCCAGCATTTT. Amino acids: CASRSQGSNQPQHF.

The chain is built from TRBV18 and TRBJ2-7; 7 bases are a match to TRBD1. The V and J ends lost 8 bases and 0 bases, in that order; junction bases with no gene match: 7. CDR1 and CDR2 from the germline V gene are KGHSH and LQKENI. The CDR3 length is 14 residues. CDR3 nucleotide sequence: TGTGCCAGCGCAATGGGACAGCGCTCCTACGAGCAGTACTTC. The encoded protein is CASAMGQRSYEQYF.

This clone has only a few counts. The J gene is TRBJ2-3, the V gene TRBV28; 11 bases align to TRBD2. Looked up from germline, CDR1 is MDHEN and CDR2 is SYDVKM. With V trimmed by 4 bases and J by 6 bases, 12 bases remained unmatched. The CDR3 extends over 17 amino acids. This chain's CDR3 is CASSSEEGTSGRDTQYF. CDR3 DNA: TGTGCCAGCAGTTCCGAAGAGGGGACTAGCGGTAGGGATACGCAGTATTTT.

The rearrangement joins TRBV7-8 to TRBJ1-3; 8 nucleotides agree with TRBD1. The CDR3 is 17 amino acids. The V gene's germline CDR1 is SGHVS and CDR2 FQNEAQ. Trimming removed 0 bases from V and 6 bases from J; junction bases left unmatched: 10. CDR3 protein: CASSLAPDRVVINTIYF. CDR3 nucleotide sequence: TGTGCCAGCAGCTTAGCCCCGGACAGGGTAGTAATAAACACCATATATTTT.

The chain links TRBV7-2 to TRBJ1-2; tentative D call: TRBD1 (6 bases). CDR3 length: 16 amino acids. V shed 3 bases and J shed 4 bases, with 18 bases lying between them. Germline lookup yields CDR1 SGHTA and CDR2 FQGNSA. The CDR3 DNA is TGTGCCAGCAGCTTTAATATGCTGGGGGGCCCCTATGGCTACACCTTC. It codes for CASSFNMLGGPYGYTF.

This sequence joins TRBV5-8 and TRBJ2-7; weak D call: TRBD2 (5 bases). The length of the CDR3 is 16 residues. V lost 0 bases and J 4 bases, leaving 17 bases between the germline ends. Germline-derived CDR1 and CDR2 are SGHTS and YDEGEE. The CDR3 region is CASSLAMRPEGYEQYF. DNA for the CDR3: TGTGCCAGCAGCTTGGCCATGCGGCCTGAGGGATACGAGCAGTACTTC.

This chain uses TRBV6-6 with TRBJ1-1; TRBD1 agrees at 7 bases. The CDR3 spans 15 residues. Germline CDR1 and CDR2: MNHNY and SVGAGI (reference sequence). The ends lost 6 bases at V and 1 base at J; junction bases unmatched: 8. The CDR3 bases are TGTGCCAGCAGCTTACAGGGGATTGGGAACACTGAAGCTTTCTTT. Its translation is CASSLQGIGNTEAFF.

The CDR3 DNA sequence: TGTGCCAGCAGCCAAACAGATTCCTACGAGCAGTACTTC. As protein: CASSQTDSYEQYF. J is TRBJ2-7 and V is TRBV4-2; no clear D gene. Germline loops: CDR1 LGHNA, CDR2 YNFKEQ. There are 13 residues in the CDR3. V was cut by 2 bases and J by 1 base, with 6 bases left in between.

This clone occurred many times. V is TRBV4-1 and J is TRBJ1-6, with TRBD1 as a possible D gene (5 bases). Between the trimmed V and J ends, which lost 1 base and 5 bases, there was a span of 9 bases. Germline V CDR1 and CDR2: MGHRA, YSYEKL. The CDR3 contains 15 residues. CDR3 region: CASSQATGDNSPLHF. The CDR3 nucleotides are TGCGCCAGCAGCCAAGCCACGGGGGATAATTCACCCCTCCACTTT.

This clone has just one count. The gene calls are TRBV6-5 and TRBJ2-5, with 7 bases identical to TRBD1. The CDR3 is 14 residues long. Trimming removed 5 bases from V and 4 bases from J; junction bases left unmatched: 7. Germline V gene lookup returns CDR1 MNHEY and CDR2 SVGAGI. CDR3 sequence reads: CASSKGQSGETQYF. CDR3 sequence (DNA): TGTGCCAGCAGTAAGGGACAGTCGGGAGAGACCCAGTACTTC.

This chain links TRBV7-3 with TRBJ2-1; D not certain. The CDR3 has 13 amino acids. In germline, CDR1 is SGHTA, CDR2 FQGTGA. V dropped 7 bases and J dropped 8 bases, with 15 bases sitting between them. CDR3 DNA: TGTGCCAGCACCACCGGATTGGGCGATGAGCAGTTCTTC. As protein: CASTTGLGDEQFF.

This sequence joins TRBV10-1 and TRBJ2-1, with 11 positions matching TRBD2. V trimming: 3 bases; J trimming: 7 bases; junction bases outside the gene matches: 8. This CDR3 spans 16 amino acids. Germline V CDR1 and CDR2: WNHNN, SYGVQD (reference sequence). The DNA of the CDR3 is TGCGCCAGCAGTGAACTTTTGACTAGCGGGATGAATGAGCAGTTCTTC. Translating it yields CASSELLTSGMNEQFF.

This sequence joins TRBV5-1 and TRBJ1-2; a weak D match, TRBD1 (6 bases). V gave up 3 bases and J gave up 4 bases, with 16 bases separating them. The CDR3 extends over 15 amino acids. Germline V CDR1 and CDR2: SGHRS, YFSETQ. The CDR3 protein is CASSSGERGSYGYTF. CDR3 sequence (DNA): TGCGCCAGCAGCTCGGGTGAGAGGGGGTCCTATGGCTACACCTTC.

This sequence joins TRBV19 and TRBJ2-3; 9 nucleotides align to TRBD1. CDR1 is LNHDA, CDR2 SQIVND, per germline (reference sequence). The CDR3 runs to 17 residues. V dropped 4 bases and J dropped 2; count of bases not matched to a gene: 10. CDR3 nucleotide sequence: TGTGCCAGTAGTAGGGGACCGGGACAGGGTCTCACAGATACGCAGTATTTT. Translation: CASSRGPGQGLTDTQYF.

CDR3 bases: TGTGCCAGCACCTCGGGACTAGCGGGTAGCTCCTACAATGAGCAGTTCTTC. It translates to CASTSGLAGSSYNEQFF. V is TRBV5-5 and J is TRBJ2-1; 12 nucleotides match TRBD2. The CDR3 is made up of 17 amino acids. The V and J ends lost 6 bases and 0 bases, in that order; junction bases with no gene match: 7. Germline CDR1 SGHKS, CDR2 YYEKEE (reference sequence).

The V and J genes are TRBV7-2 and TRBJ2-7; D might be TRBD1 (6 bases). Germline loops: CDR1 SGHTA, CDR2 FQGNSA. The CDR3 is 13 residues long. V lost 6 bases, J lost 3 bases, and 12 bases lay in between. The CDR3: CASSGQNFYEQYF. Written as DNA, the CDR3 is TGTGCCAGCAGTGGACAGAACTTCTACGAGCAGTACTTC.

This clone was detected only once. The rearrangement joins TRBV21-1 to TRBJ2-7; the D call TRBD2 from the table was never checked on the DNA. TRBV21-1 represents a pseudogene. The CDR3 runs to 11 residues. Here the CDR3 DNA reads TGTGCCAGCAGCAAATCGTCCGGGGGGTACTTC. It encodes CASSKSSGGYF.

This clone has more than one count but fewer than ten. This chain joins TRBV28 and TRBJ1-4, with 9 bases identical to TRBD1. The CDR3 length is 15 residues. V gave up 6 bases and J gave up 4 bases; unmatched junction bases: 6. Germline V lookup: CDR1 MDHEN, CDR2 SYDVKM. The CDR3 here is CASSRGQGYNEKLFF. For the CDR3, the DNA is TGTGCCAGCAGCCGGGGACAGGGTTATAATGAAAAACTGTTTTTT.

The rearrangement joins TRBV28 to TRBJ1-5; D remains unclear. This CDR3 is built from 15 residues. The V end lost 3 bases, the J end lost 2 bases, and 11 bases lay between the germline ends. Germline V CDR1 and CDR2: MDHEN, SYDVKM. In nucleotides, the CDR3 is TGTGCCAGCAGTTTGGTGGGTAGGGGCAATCAGCCCCAGCATTTT. It codes for CASSLVGRGNQPQHF.

The chain joins TRBV28 to TRBJ1-4; possibly TRBD1 for D (5 bases). V was clipped by 6 bases and J by 11 bases, with 19 bases between them. CDR1 MDHEN and CDR2 SYDVKM come from the germline V gene. The CDR3 totals 14 residues. CDR3 sequence (DNA): TGTGCCAGCAGCCCAGGGCCCGTAGCGCTTAAACTGTTTTTT. Translating gives CASSPGPVALKLFF.

Written as DNA, the CDR3 is TGTGCCAGCACCGCAGGCTATGGCTACACCTTC. This encodes CASTAGYGYTF. V usage is TRBV28 and J usage is TRBJ1-2; D is unresolved. This CDR3 spans 11 amino acids. Trimming removed 7 bases at V and 4 bases at J, with 7 bases between. Germline-derived CDR1 and CDR2 are MDHEN and SYDVKM.

This rearrangement joins TRBV30 to TRBJ1-2, with D possibly being TRBD1 (6 bases). The CDR3 sequence is 14 residues long. The germline gives CDR1 GTSNPN, CDR2 SVGIG (reference sequence). Between the trimmed V and J ends, which lost 0 bases and 0 bases, there was a span of 8 bases. The CDR3 sequence: CAWSVGQSNYGYTF. The CDR3 nucleotides are TGTGCCTGGAGTGTCGGACAGTCTAACTATGGCTACACCTTC.

The chain is built from TRBV7-6 and TRBJ2-2; D not certain. V lost 3 bases and J lost 0, with 8 bases in between. Germline V gene lookup returns CDR1 SGHVS and CDR2 FNYEAQ. This CDR3 region has 15 residues. The CDR3 loop reads CASSFGTSNTGELFF. The CDR3 region has the DNA TGTGCCAGCAGCTTCGGAACCTCGAACACCGGGGAGCTGTTTTTT. Full variable domain (remainder filled in from reference TRBV7-6 and TRBJ2-2): GAGVSQSPRYKVTKRGQDVALRCDPISGHVSLYWYRQALGQGPEFLTYFNYEAQQDKSGLPNDRFSAERPEGSISTLTIQRTEQRDSAMYRCASSFGTSNTGELFFGEGSRLTVL.

This clone was observed a few times. The rearrangement links TRBV6-1 to TRBJ2-5; D is unresolved. Per germline, CDR1 MNHNS and CDR2 SASEGT. The CDR3 is made up of 13 amino acids. The ends were cut back, 7 bases at V and 2 bases at J, with 11 bases in the middle. The CDR3 DNA reads as TGTGCCAGCACCCGAAGCTCACAAGAGACCCAGTACTTC. It codes for CASTRSSQETQYF.

The chain is built from TRBV18 and TRBJ2-6; D remains unclear. Germline V CDR1 and CDR2: KGHSH, LQKENI. The length of the CDR3 is 14 residues. V was trimmed by 5 bases and J by 0 bases, leaving 5 bases between them. The CDR3 nucleotides read TGTGCCAGCTCAGAAACCTCTGGGGCCAACGTCCTGACTTTC. This translates into CASSETSGANVLTF.

The rearrangement uses TRBV6-4 and TRBJ2-3; D gene uncertain. Per the germline V gene, CDR1 is MRHNA and CDR2 is SNTAGT. V lost 8 bases and J lost 0, with 9 bases in between. This CDR3 contains 13 residues. The CDR3 sequence is CASATESTDTQYF. CDR3 nucleotides: TGTGCCAGCGCCACGGAGAGCACAGATACGCAGTATTTT.

The V call is TRBV4-1, the J call TRBJ1-6; D is ambiguous. V lost 0 bases, J lost 14 bases, and 17 bases lay in between. The germline V gene encodes CDR1 MGHRA and CDR2 YSYEKL. CDR3 length: 15 amino acids. CDR3 nucleotides: TGCGCCAGCAGCCAAGATTTCTCATCCCCGGAGTCCCTCCACTTT. This translates into CASSQDFSSPESLHF.

This clone was picked up one time. The chain links TRBV27 to TRBJ2-5, with D perhaps matching TRBD2 (5 bases). Germline assignment: CDR1 MNHEY and CDR2 SMNVEV (reference sequence). Trimming cost V 3 bases and J 2 bases, with 10 bases left between them. The CDR3 totals 14 residues. Here the CDR3 reads CASSFRGGQETQYF. The CDR3 nucleotides are TGTGCCAGCAGTTTCCGAGGAGGTCAAGAGACCCAGTACTTC.

The sample holds one count of this clone. J is TRBJ2-3 and V is TRBV9; 9 bases line up with TRBD2. The CDR3 spans 15 residues. J was trimmed by 7 bases and V by 0 bases; bases with no gene match: 6. The germline V gene has CDR1 SGDLS and CDR2 YYNGEE. The CDR3 DNA sequence: TGTGCCAGCAGCGTAGCTGGGCTAGCGGGAAATACGCAGTATTTT. This codes for CASSVAGLAGNTQYF.

V is TRBV18 and J is TRBJ1-6; D gene uncertain. V lost 0 bases to trimming and J lost 3 bases, with 0 bases between them. The germline V gene has CDR1 KGHSH and CDR2 LQKENI. The CDR3 spans 13 residues. This chain's CDR3 is CASSPPYNSPLHF. CDR3 coding DNA: TGTGCCAGCTCACCACCCTATAATTCACCCCTCCACTTT. Based on the CDR3 plus reference TRBV18 and TRBJ1-6, the full variable domain is NAGVMQNPRHLVRRRGQEARLRCSPMKGHSHVYWYRQLPEEGLKFMVYLQKENIIDESGMPKERFSAEFPKEGPSILRIQQVVRGDSAAYFCASSPPYNSPLHFGNGTRLTVT.

A single count supports this clone. The rearrangement links TRBV27 to TRBJ1-6; the D is unclear. CDR3 length equals 16 residues. Looked up from germline, CDR1 is MNHEY and CDR2 is SMNVEV (reference sequence). The V gene lost 0 bases and the J gene lost 7 bases, with 13 bases spanning the gap. The CDR3 loop is CASSLSHGSPNSPLHF. DNA for the CDR3: TGTGCCAGCAGTTTATCTCATGGTAGTCCCAATTCACCCCTCCACTTT.